The 23 T cell receptor beta chains presented below share a single source sample, sequenced in a study of T cell changes during pregnancy in multiple sclerosis. Data came from immunoSEQ multiplex PCR; TCRdb stores just in-frame clones and leaves some out. Among tens of thousands of clones listed, 88% were seen once. Sequencing used CD8+ T cells from peripheral blood mononuclear cells, obtained after pregnancy. The receptors here all came from a female donor in good health, enrolled as a control in a pregnancy study.

The chain couples TRBV6-1 to TRBJ1-1; D remains ambiguous. The germline CDR1 and CDR2 sequences are MNHNS and SASEGT. The CDR3 length is 14 residues. V lost 3 bases to trimming and J lost 1 base, with 9 bases between them. The CDR3 loop reads CASSDMGRNTEAFF. DNA for the CDR3: TGTGCCAGCAGTGACATGGGCAGGAACACTGAAGCTTTCTTT.

CDR3 coding DNA: TGTGCCAGCAGCGTAGGGACAGGGGTTATGGCTGAAGCTTTCTTT. This codes for CASSVGTGVMAEAFF. The chain recombines TRBV9 with TRBJ1-1; the match to TRBD1 covers 9 bases. The CDR3 has 15 amino acids. The germline gives CDR1 SGDLS, CDR2 YYNGEE. J was trimmed by 6 bases and V by 0 bases; bases with no gene match: 6.

J is TRBJ2-1 and V is TRBV9; 10 bases map to TRBD2. The germline V gene has CDR1 SGDLS and CDR2 YYNGEE. This CDR3 is 16 amino acids long. V lost 4 bases, J lost 3 bases, and 7 bases stayed unmatched. The CDR3 bases are TGTGCCAGCAGCCCAGGAGCGGGGGGGGTCTACAATGAGCAGTTCTTC. Translating gives CASSPGAGGVYNEQFF.

The chain couples TRBV30 to TRBJ2-5; 8 nucleotides match TRBD1. CDR1 and CDR2 (germline): GTSNPN, SVGIG (reference sequence). Germline trimming cut 6 bases from V and 4 bases from J; bases unmatched to any gene: 13. This CDR3 spans 15 amino acids. The CDR3 DNA follows: TGTGCCTGCCAACCCTCCGGACAGGGTACAGAGACCCAGTACTTC. Amino acid sequence: CACQPSGQGTETQYF. The full variable domain, in which reference TRBV30 and TRBJ2-5 provide the parts outside the CDR3, is SQTIHQWPATLVQPVGSPLSLECTVEGTSNPNLYWYRQAAGRGLQLLFYSVGIGQISSEVPQNLSASRPQDRQFILSSKKLLLSDSGFYLCACQPSGQGTETQYFGPGTRLLVL.

The chain joins TRBV4-3 to TRBJ1-1; perhaps TRBD1 as D (6 bases). The CDR3 sequence is 14 residues long. The V end lost 1 base, the J end lost 7 bases, and 13 bases lay between the germline ends. Germline CDR1 and CDR2: LGHNA and YSLEER. CDR3 region: CASSQVNRDGEAFF. In DNA, the CDR3 is TGCGCCAGCAGCCAAGTAAACAGGGATGGTGAAGCTTTCTTT.

The J gene is TRBJ2-5, the V gene TRBV4-3, with 13 bases fitting TRBD2. The germline V gene encodes CDR1 LGHNA and CDR2 YSLEER. The J segment lost 5 bases and the V segment lost 11 bases, leaving 8 bases of the junction unmatched. The CDR3 is 14 amino acids. In DNA form, the CDR3 reads TGCGCCGGGAGAGGACTAGCGGGGGTTGAGACCCAGTACTTC. Its protein product is CAGRGLAGVETQYF.

This clone was seen only once. This chain connects TRBV27 to TRBJ2-5, with D hard to call. Germline CDR1 is MNHEY and CDR2 is SMNVEV (reference sequence). The length of the CDR3 is 16 residues. V lost 0 bases, J lost 0 bases, and 11 bases lay in between. Here the CDR3 DNA reads TGTGCCAGCAGTTTATCCCCGACTCTGTACCAAGAGACCCAGTACTTC. Translated, it gives CASSLSPTLYQETQYF.

The chain employs TRBV19 and TRBJ2-7; 8 positions agree with TRBD1. The CDR3 is 15 residues long. After removal of 4 bases from V and 4 bases from J, the junction contained 9 bases not matched to a gene. The germline CDR1 and CDR2 sequences are LNHDA and SQIVND (reference sequence). The CDR3 region has the DNA TGTGCCAGTAGTAGGGACACCGGGACAGGTTACGAGCAGTACTTC. Its translation is CASSRDTGTGYEQYF.

The chain links TRBV4-3 to TRBJ1-1, with D possibly TRBD1 on 6 matching bases. The CDR3 length is 16 residues. The germline V gene has CDR1 LGHNA and CDR2 YSLEER. The germline V and J ends were trimmed by 0 bases and 4 bases, with 15 bases remaining between them. The CDR3 coding sequence is TGCGCCAGCAGCCAAGATCGATACAGGGCGGGCACTGAAGCTTTCTTT. It encodes CASSQDRYRAGTEAFF.

The V call is TRBV4-2, the J call TRBJ2-7; D is perhaps TRBD1 (6 bases). The length of the CDR3 is 14 residues. V lost 5 bases and J lost 0, with 11 bases in between. The V gene's germline CDR1 is LGHNA and CDR2 YNFKEQ. The CDR3 DNA sequence: TGTGCCAGCAGCGAGGGGGAAATCTCCTACGAGCAGTACTTC. The encoded protein is CASSEGEISYEQYF.

V gene TRBV7-9 combines with J gene TRBJ1-1; 8 bases are shared with TRBD1. The CDR3 loop spans 17 amino acids. CDR1 is SEHNR and CDR2 is FQNEAQ in the germline V gene (reference sequence). J was trimmed by 3 bases and V by 1 base; bases with no gene match: 10. CDR3 in DNA: TGTGCCAGCAGCTTAGGGGGGGTCAGGGGGCGAGACACTGAAGCTTTCTTT. This gives the protein CASSLGGVRGRDTEAFF.

The chain employs TRBV27 and TRBJ1-2; 7 nucleotides match TRBD1. With 6 bases clipped from V and 6 bases from J, the junction kept 4 bases outside the gene matches. Germline V gives CDR1 MNHEY, CDR2 SMNVEV (reference sequence). This CDR3 is 12 amino acids long. CDR3 loop: CASRTGNHGYTF. CDR3 coding DNA: TGTGCCAGCAGGACAGGGAATCATGGCTACACCTTC.

The chain combines TRBV7-2 with TRBJ1-5; D remains ambiguous. CDR1 is SGHTA and CDR2 is FQGNSA in the germline V gene. With 1 base removed from V and 0 bases from J, the gap between germline ends came to 13 bases. CDR3 size: 17 residues. The CDR3 nucleotides read TGTGCCAGCAGCTTAGTTCCCAGTGATTATAGCAATCAGCCCCAGCATTTT. This sequence encodes CASSLVPSDYSNQPQHF.

This chain links TRBV7-8 with TRBJ2-1; 10 positions match TRBD2. V lost 4 bases to trimming and J lost 5 bases; unmatched junction nucleotides: 8. The CDR3 is 16 amino acids. Per germline, CDR1 SGHVS and CDR2 FQNEAQ. The CDR3 DNA follows: TGTGCCAGCAGCTCTGGACTAGCGGTTACCAACAATGAGCAGTTCTTC. It specifies CASSSGLAVTNNEQFF.

The chain has TRBV7-6 and TRBJ2-1; TRBD2 agrees at 8 bases. Trimming took 2 bases from V and 4 from J; bases not matched to a gene: 10. This CDR3 has 17 amino acids. CDR1 SGHVS and CDR2 FNYEAQ come from the germline V gene. The CDR3 DNA is TGTGCCAGCAGCTTAAGCGGGGGCGGCTCGCTATACAATGAGCAGTTCTTC. Translation: CASSLSGGGSLYNEQFF.

The chain has TRBV4-1 and TRBJ1-6; no firm D call. The length of the CDR3 is 15 residues. V lost 8 bases and J lost 10, with 21 bases in between. Germline V gives CDR1 MGHRA, CDR2 YSYEKL. The CDR3 region is CASSTPASPGSPLHF. The DNA for the CDR3 is TGCGCCAGCTCAACCCCGGCCTCCCCGGGGTCACCCCTCCACTTT.

The rearrangement uses TRBV9 and TRBJ2-2; a weak D match, TRBD2 (7 bases). Per germline, CDR1 SGDLS and CDR2 YYNGEE. The V end lost 3 bases, the J end lost 4 bases, and 19 bases lay between the germline ends. The CDR3 totals 17 residues. The CDR3 sequence: CASSGPTGRGPTGELFF. CDR3 DNA sequence: TGTGCCAGCAGCGGACCGACGGGGCGGGGGCCCACCGGGGAGCTGTTTTTT.

This chain joins TRBV14 and TRBJ1-1; D remains ambiguous. CDR3 size: 15 residues. Germline-derived CDR1 and CDR2 are SGHDN and FVKESK. Trimming took 0 bases from V and 5 from J, leaving 13 bases between them. The CDR3 bases are TGTGCCAGCAGCCAAGACGGCCCAAGGAGAACTGAAGCTTTCTTT. This codes for CASSQDGPRRTEAFF. The whole variable domain, remainder taken from reference TRBV14 and TRBJ1-1, is EAGVTQFPSHSVIEKGQTVTLRCDPISGHDNLYWYRRVMGKEIKFLLHFVKESKQDESGMPNNRFLAERTGGTYSTLKVQPAELEDSGVYFCASSQDGPRRTEAFFGQGTRLTVV.

The rearrangement links TRBV28 to TRBJ2-7; D is possibly TRBD1 (5 bases). The germline V and J ends were trimmed by 7 bases and 2 bases, with 15 bases remaining between them. Germline CDR1 and CDR2: MDHEN and SYDVKM. The CDR3 spans 14 residues. The CDR3 sequence: CASKENRKTYEQYF. In nucleotides, the CDR3 is TGTGCCAGCAAGGAGAACAGGAAAACCTACGAGCAGTACTTC. Full variable domain (remainder filled in from reference TRBV28 and TRBJ2-7): DVKVTQSSRYLVKRTGEKVFLECVQDMDHENMFWYRQDPGLGLRLIYFSYDVKMKEKGDIPEGYSVSREKKERFSLILESASTNQTSMYLCASKENRKTYEQYFGPGTRLTVT.

J is TRBJ2-7 and V is TRBV7-8; 12 positions agree with TRBD1. V was clipped by 3 bases and J by 4 bases; unmatched bases: 4. The germline V gene encodes CDR1 SGHVS and CDR2 FQNEAQ. The CDR3 has 15 amino acids. The CDR3 loop reads CASSLGQGAMYEQYF. In DNA form, the CDR3 reads TGTGCCAGCAGCTTGGGACAGGGGGCTATGTACGAGCAGTACTTC.

The J gene is TRBJ2-5, the V gene TRBV27; 13 positions match TRBD2. Germline V gene data show CDR1 as MNHEY and CDR2 as SMNVEV (reference sequence). Losses at the gene ends were 5 bases for V and 11 bases for J; bases not matched to a gene: 8. The CDR3 contains 14 residues. CDR3 DNA: TGTGCCAGCAGTCCGGGACTAGCGGGGTCGGTGCAGTACTTC. Residues: CASSPGLAGSVQYF.

This chain joins TRBV27 and TRBJ2-7, with 7 bases aligning to TRBD1. The CDR3 is 14 amino acids. V lost 3 bases, J lost 0 bases, and 2 bases stayed unmatched. Germline V gene lookup returns CDR1 MNHEY and CDR2 SMNVEV (reference sequence). CDR3 protein: CASSLTGLSYEQYF. The CDR3 DNA reads as TGTGCCAGCAGTTTGACAGGGCTCTCCTACGAGCAGTACTTC.

V is TRBV4-1 and J is TRBJ1-1; the D gene is possibly TRBD1 (6 bases). CDR3 length: 13 amino acids. Germline CDR1 reads MGHRA; CDR2 reads YSYEKL. Between the trimmed V and J ends, which lost 5 bases and 4 bases, there was a span of 11 bases. CDR3 region: CASSSRGFTEAFF. The CDR3 nucleotides are TGCGCCAGCAGCTCCAGGGGATTCACTGAAGCTTTCTTT.